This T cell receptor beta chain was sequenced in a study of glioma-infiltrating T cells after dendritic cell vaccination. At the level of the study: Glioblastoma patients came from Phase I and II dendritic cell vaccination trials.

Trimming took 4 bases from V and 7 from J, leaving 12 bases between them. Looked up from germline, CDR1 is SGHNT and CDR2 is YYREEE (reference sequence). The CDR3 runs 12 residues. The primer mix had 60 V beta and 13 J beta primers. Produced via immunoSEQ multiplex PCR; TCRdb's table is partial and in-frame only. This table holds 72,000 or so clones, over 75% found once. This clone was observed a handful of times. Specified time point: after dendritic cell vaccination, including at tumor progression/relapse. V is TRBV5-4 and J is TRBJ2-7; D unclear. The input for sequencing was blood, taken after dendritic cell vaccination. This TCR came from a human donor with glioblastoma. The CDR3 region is CASSLDIREQYF. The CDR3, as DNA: TGTGCCAGCAGCCTTGATATTCGGGAGCAGTACTTC.